Each of the 28 T cell receptor beta chains below was sequenced from the same sample in a study of T cell responses to AZD1222 COVID-19 vaccine. Here immunoSEQ multiplex PCR was the method, and the copy in TCRdb shows in-frame clones only, minus some. The table includes some 120,000 clones, roughly 90% detected once. The material sequenced was peripheral blood, taken on day 0 of AZD1222 vaccination. The receptors were sampled from an adult in good health.

This chain connects TRBV28 to TRBJ2-5; TRBD2 matches at 11 bases. Germline CDR1 reads MDHEN; CDR2 reads SYDVKM. The CDR3 is 18 residues long. The V segment lost 8 bases and the J segment 2 bases; nucleotides outside the gene matches: 16. The CDR3 DNA sequence: TGTGCCAGCCTACCAACCAACCTAGCGGGAGGACAACAAGAGACCCAGTACTTC. Amino acids: CASLPTNLAGGQQETQYF.

This chain uses TRBV12-3 or TRBV12-4 with TRBJ1-2, with 10 bases fitting TRBD1. J lost 10 bases, V lost 6 bases, and 8 bases had no gene match. This CDR3 is built from 13 residues. CDR3 loop: CASRPGTGEDYTF. CDR3 DNA sequence: TGTGCCAGCAGGCCCGGGACAGGGGAAGACTACACCTTC.

The V call is TRBV27, the J call TRBJ1-5; D is perhaps TRBD1 (6 bases). The CDR3 contains 15 residues. The ends were cut back, 3 bases at V and 3 bases at J, with 12 bases in the middle. Per the germline V gene, CDR1 is MNHEY and CDR2 is SMNVEV (reference sequence). This CDR3 is CASSLSRGLNQPQHF. The CDR3, as DNA: TGTGCCAGCAGTTTGTCCAGGGGCCTCAATCAGCCCCAGCATTTT.

V gene TRBV18 combines with J gene TRBJ2-1, with no clear D. Germline V lookup: CDR1 KGHSH, CDR2 LQKENI. Trimming removed 0 bases at V and 8 bases at J, with 11 bases between. The CDR3 has 14 residues. The CDR3 DNA follows: TGTGCCAGCTCACCACCGCAAACACCCGATGAGCAGTTCTTC. Translating it yields CASSPPQTPDEQFF.

The rearrangement links TRBV27 to TRBJ2-1; the D is unclear. The V end lost 5 bases, the J end lost 5 bases, and 16 bases lay between the germline ends. Germline CDR1 reads MNHEY; CDR2 reads SMNVEV (reference sequence). This CDR3 is 15 amino acids long. The CDR3 coding sequence is TGTGCCAGCAGTCCCTCGACTCTGTCAAACAATGAGCAGTTCTTC. Translation gives CASSPSTLSNNEQFF.

The gene calls are TRBV30 and TRBJ1-2; D remains unclear. The CDR3 has 11 residues. Germline CDR1 and CDR2: GTSNPN and SVGIG (reference sequence). V was trimmed by 2 bases and J by 8 bases, leaving 9 bases between them. The CDR3 is CAWSPNIGYTF. The CDR3 nucleotides read TGTGCCTGGAGTCCAAATATAGGCTACACCTTC.

V usage is TRBV3-1 (or the pseudogene TRBV3-2) and J usage is TRBJ2-5; 9 bases match TRBD2. Trimming took 0 bases from V and 10 from J; bases not matched to a gene: 9. The germline V gene has CDR1 LGHDT and CDR2 YNNKEL (reference sequence). This CDR3 has 15 residues. CDR3 in amino acids: CASSQDSGGPWGQYF. In nucleotides, the CDR3 is TGTGCCAGCAGCCAAGATAGCGGGGGCCCTTGGGGCCAGTACTTC.

Only one count was recorded for this clone. The chain couples TRBV30 to TRBJ1-5; 7 bases line up with TRBD1. V lost 0 bases, J lost 6 bases, and 5 bases stayed unmatched. The germline V gene has CDR1 GTSNPN and CDR2 SVGIG (reference sequence). The CDR3 has 14 amino acids. CDR3 nucleotide sequence: TGTGCCTGGAGTGTACGGACAGGTTTTCAGCCCCAGCATTTT. Protein: CAWSVRTGFQPQHF.

V is TRBV15 and J is TRBJ1-5; tentatively, D is TRBD1 (5 bases). Germline V gives CDR1 LNHNV, CDR2 YYDKDF (reference sequence). V gave up 0 bases and J gave up 4 bases, with 7 bases separating them. This CDR3 spans 14 amino acids. The CDR3 DNA reads TGTGCCACCAGCAGAGAGGGGGGTAATCAGCCCCAGCATTTT. This codes for CATSREGGNQPQHF.

This sequence joins TRBV13 and TRBJ2-7, with D unresolved. CDR1 and CDR2 from the germline V gene are PRHDT and FYEKMQ (reference sequence). The CDR3 covers 14 residues. Between the trimmed V and J ends, which lost 4 bases and 3 bases, there was a span of 13 bases. The CDR3 region is CASSSYPISYEQYF. CDR3 bases: TGTGCCAGCAGCTCCTACCCTATCAGCTACGAGCAGTACTTC.

This clone was recorded a few times. The CDR3 protein is CASSLGTTEQFF. DNA for the CDR3: TGTGCCAGCAGTCTAGGGACTACTGAGCAGTTCTTC. The rearrangement joins TRBV27 to TRBJ2-1, with TRBD2 identical over 7 bases. V gave up 5 bases and J gave up 9 bases; unmatched junction bases: 4. CDR1 is MNHEY, CDR2 SMNVEV, per germline (reference sequence). This CDR3 comprises 12 residues.

The chain has TRBV9 and TRBJ2-2, with D unclear. CDR1 SGDLS and CDR2 YYNGEE come from the germline V gene. The V end lost 2 bases, the J end lost 7 bases, and 9 bases lay between the germline ends. The CDR3 runs to 13 residues. CDR3 sequence (DNA): TGTGCCAGCAGCGTCGGGTTCGACGGGGAGCTGTTTTTT. This translates into CASSVGFDGELFF.

The chain recombines TRBV5-1 with TRBJ1-4; unclear D gene. CDR1 is SGHRS and CDR2 is YFSETQ in the germline V gene. The CDR3 spans 11 residues. Trimming stripped 4 bases from V and 8 bases from J, with 6 bases between. The CDR3 coding sequence is TGCGCCAGCAGCCGTGGGGAAAAACTGTTTTTT. Encoded protein: CASSRGEKLFF.

This chain uses TRBV28 with TRBJ1-5; D gene unclear. Trimming cost V 1 base and J 6 bases, with 10 bases left between them. Germline CDR1 MDHEN, CDR2 SYDVKM. This CDR3 comprises 14 residues. The CDR3 DNA reads as TGTGCCAGCAGTTTATACAACGGCGGTCAGCCCCAGCATTTT. Translating it yields CASSLYNGGQPQHF.

The gene calls are TRBV30 and TRBJ2-3; 8 bases map to TRBD1. V was clipped by 5 bases and J by 1 base; unmatched bases: 8. The CDR3 extends over 15 amino acids. Germline V gives CDR1 GTSNPN, CDR2 SVGIG (reference sequence). The CDR3 nucleotides read TGTGCCTGGGACAGGGGACCACCCGGCACAGATACGCAGTATTTT. It yields the protein CAWDRGPPGTDTQYF.

The V gene is TRBV11-2, the J gene TRBJ1-1; tentatively, D is TRBD1 (5 bases). This CDR3 has 14 residues. Trimming shortened V by 0 bases and J by 10 bases, and 15 bases separated the two germline ends. Germline values: CDR1 SGHAT, CDR2 FQNNGV. CDR3 protein: CASSLDLGRGTAFF. CDR3 DNA: TGTGCCAGCAGCTTAGACCTCGGACGGGGGACAGCTTTCTTT.

This chain joins TRBV5-1 and TRBJ1-1, with TRBD1 matching 8 bases. Germline V gene lookup returns CDR1 SGHRS and CDR2 YFSETQ. The CDR3 loop spans 14 amino acids. The V and J ends lost 4 bases and 4 bases, in that order; junction bases with no gene match: 6. The DNA of the CDR3 is TGCGCCAGCAGCAGAAGAACAGGGGGCACTGAAGCTTTCTTT. Protein product: CASSRRTGGTEAFF.

The chain recombines TRBV6-5 with TRBJ2-4; 9 nucleotides match TRBD1. CDR1 is MNHEY and CDR2 is SVGAGI in the germline V gene. V lost 5 bases, J lost 9 bases, and 11 bases stayed unmatched. The length of the CDR3 is 15 residues. The CDR3 spells CASSRPGTGSGIQYF. CDR3 DNA: TGTGCCAGCAGTCGCCCCGGGACAGGGTCTGGCATTCAGTACTTC.

V gene TRBV3-1 (or the pseudogene TRBV3-2) combines with J gene TRBJ2-7; D is unresolved. V was trimmed by 0 bases and J by 5 bases, leaving 11 bases between them. The germline V gene encodes CDR1 LGHDT and CDR2 YNNKEL (reference sequence). This CDR3 contains 14 residues. The CDR3 DNA is TGTGCCAGCAGCCAAGAAGGCACTTTGCACGAGCAGTACTTC. Protein sequence: CASSQEGTLHEQYF.

The rearrangement uses TRBV19 and TRBJ2-7, with D unclear. This CDR3 contains 14 residues. Trimming took off 0 bases at V and 6 bases at J, with 12 bases between the two ends. The germline V gene encodes CDR1 LNHDA and CDR2 SQIVND (reference sequence). The chain's CDR3 is CASSIDLEALEQYF. Here the CDR3 DNA reads TGTGCCAGTAGTATAGATCTAGAGGCCCTCGAGCAGTACTTC.

The CDR3 DNA sequence: TGTGCCAGTAGTATAGAAGGGTCTGGGGCCAACGTCCTGACTTTC. Its protein product is CASSIEGSGANVLTF. The chain uses TRBV19 and TRBJ2-6; D call uncertain. V lost 0 bases to trimming and J lost 1 base, with 4 bases between them. The CDR3 spans 15 residues. Germline V gene data show CDR1 as LNHDA and CDR2 as SQIVND (reference sequence).

V is TRBV5-1 and J is TRBJ2-1, with no clear D. Between the trimmed V and J ends, which lost 0 bases and 1 base, there was a span of 8 bases. The CDR3 sequence is 15 residues long. Germline V gene lookup returns CDR1 SGHRS and CDR2 YFSETQ. CDR3 in DNA: TGCGCCAGCAGCTTGGGGGTGGGATCCTACAATGAGCAGTTCTTC. This translates into CASSLGVGSYNEQFF. The variable domain in full, completed from reference TRBV5-1 and TRBJ2-1, reads KAGVTQTPRYLIKTRGQQVTLSCSPISGHRSVSWYQQTPGQGLQFLFEYFSETQRNKGNFPGRFSGRQFSNSRSEMNVSTLELGDSALYLCASSLGVGSYNEQFFGPGTRLTVL.

The chain joins TRBV5-4 to TRBJ1-2, with 9 bases identical to TRBD1. The length of the CDR3 is 15 residues. Looked up from germline, CDR1 is SGHNT and CDR2 is YYREEE (reference sequence). The V segment lost 3 bases and the J segment 6 bases; nucleotides outside the gene matches: 9. DNA for the CDR3: TGTGCCAGCAGCTCGGGACAGGGTTTACAGGATGGCTACACCTTC. Residues: CASSSGQGLQDGYTF.

This clone was counted between two and nine times. The chain recombines TRBV3-1 (or the pseudogene TRBV3-2) with TRBJ1-6; TRBD1 might be the D (5 bases). Deletions cut 0 bases from V and 4 bases from J, with 10 bases between. Germline V gene lookup returns CDR1 LGHDT and CDR2 YNNKEL (reference sequence). The CDR3 runs 16 residues. CDR3 sequence: CASSQDRRTYNSPLHF. CDR3 nucleotides: TGTGCCAGCAGCCAAGATAGACGGACATATAATTCACCCCTCCACTTT.

The genes are TRBV28 and TRBJ1-2; D is ambiguous. Germline V gene lookup returns CDR1 MDHEN and CDR2 SYDVKM. CDR3 length: 13 amino acids. The ends were cut back, 6 bases at V and 3 bases at J, with 11 bases in the middle. DNA for the CDR3: TGTGCCAGCAGGGTCGAGGGTTACTATGGCTACACCTTC. This translates into CASRVEGYYGYTF.

The J gene is TRBJ1-1, the V gene TRBV5-5, with D unclear. V was cut by 4 bases and J by 5 bases, with 18 bases left in between. The CDR3 contains 15 residues. Germline lookup yields CDR1 SGHKS and CDR2 YYEKEE (reference sequence). The CDR3 region is CASSRAGSAETEAFF. The DNA of the CDR3 is TGTGCCAGCAGCCGCGCGGGGAGCGCCGAAACTGAAGCTTTCTTT.

V usage is TRBV9 and J usage is TRBJ1-2; weak D call: TRBD1 (5 bases). The CDR3 sequence is 15 residues long. Germline CDR1 and CDR2: SGDLS and YYNGEE. V was pared by 5 bases and J by 0 bases, with 14 bases between. CDR3 nucleotide sequence: TGTGCCAGCAGGTTAGAAGGGGACGCTAACTATGGCTACACCTTC. This sequence encodes CASRLEGDANYGYTF.

This CDR3 reads CASRGDVNTIYF. The DNA for the CDR3 is TGTGCCAGCAGGGGAGATGTAAACACCATATATTTT. This chain joins TRBV2 and TRBJ1-3; D gene uncertain. Germline CDR1 and CDR2: SNHLY and FYNNEI. CDR3 length: 12 residues. With 6 bases removed from V and 6 bases from J, the gap between germline ends came to 9 bases.